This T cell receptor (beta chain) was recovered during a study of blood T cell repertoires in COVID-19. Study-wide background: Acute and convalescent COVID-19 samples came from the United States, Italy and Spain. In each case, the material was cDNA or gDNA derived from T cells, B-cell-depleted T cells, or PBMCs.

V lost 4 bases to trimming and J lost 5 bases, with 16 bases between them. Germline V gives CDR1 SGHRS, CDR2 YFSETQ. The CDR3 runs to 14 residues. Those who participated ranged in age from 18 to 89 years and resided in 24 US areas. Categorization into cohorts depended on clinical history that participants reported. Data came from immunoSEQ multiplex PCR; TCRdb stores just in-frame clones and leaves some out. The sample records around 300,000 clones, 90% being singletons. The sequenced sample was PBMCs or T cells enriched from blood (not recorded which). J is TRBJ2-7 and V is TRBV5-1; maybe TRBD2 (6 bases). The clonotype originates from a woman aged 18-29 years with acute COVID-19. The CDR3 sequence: CASSTLSGSDEQYF. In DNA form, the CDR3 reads TGCGCCAGCAGCACCCTCTCCGGGAGCGACGAGCAGTACTTC.